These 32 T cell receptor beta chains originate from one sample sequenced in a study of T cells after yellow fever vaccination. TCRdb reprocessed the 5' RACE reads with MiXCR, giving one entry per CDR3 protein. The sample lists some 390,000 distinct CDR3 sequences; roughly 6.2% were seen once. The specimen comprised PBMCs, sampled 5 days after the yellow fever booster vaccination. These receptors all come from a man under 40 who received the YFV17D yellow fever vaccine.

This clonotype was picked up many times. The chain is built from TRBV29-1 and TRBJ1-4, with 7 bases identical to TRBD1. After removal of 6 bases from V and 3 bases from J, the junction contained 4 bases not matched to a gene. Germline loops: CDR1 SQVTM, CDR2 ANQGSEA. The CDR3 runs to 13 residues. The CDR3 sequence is CSVTTGSNEKLFF. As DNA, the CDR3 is TGCAGCGTCACGACAGGGTCTAATGAAAAACTGTTTTTT.

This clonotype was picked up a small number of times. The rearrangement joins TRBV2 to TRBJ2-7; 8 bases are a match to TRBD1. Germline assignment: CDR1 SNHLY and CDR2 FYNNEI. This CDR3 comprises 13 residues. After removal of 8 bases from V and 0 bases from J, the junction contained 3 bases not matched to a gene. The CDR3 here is CASGQGSSYEQYF. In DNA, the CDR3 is TGTGCCAGCGGACAGGGAAGCTCCTACGAGCAGTACTTC.

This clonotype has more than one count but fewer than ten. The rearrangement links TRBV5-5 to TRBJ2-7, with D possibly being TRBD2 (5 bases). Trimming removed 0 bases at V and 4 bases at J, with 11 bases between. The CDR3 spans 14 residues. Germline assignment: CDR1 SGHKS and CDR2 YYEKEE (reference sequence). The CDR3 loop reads CASSLAGVQYEQYF. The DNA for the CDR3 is TGTGCCAGCAGCTTGGCCGGGGTGCAGTACGAGCAGTACTTC.

The DNA for the CDR3 is TGTGCCAGCAGCACCACCCCCAACTGGGCTGAGCAGTTCTTC. Its protein product is CASSTTPNWAEQFF. The rearrangement links TRBV13 to TRBJ2-1; D gene unclear. The CDR3 is made up of 14 amino acids. Deletions cut 5 bases from V and 9 bases from J, with 17 bases between. Germline lookup yields CDR1 PRHDT and CDR2 FYEKMQ (reference sequence).

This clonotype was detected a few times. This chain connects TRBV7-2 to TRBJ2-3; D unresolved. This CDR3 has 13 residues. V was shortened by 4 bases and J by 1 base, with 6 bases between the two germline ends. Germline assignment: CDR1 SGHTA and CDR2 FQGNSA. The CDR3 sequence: CASSSRRTDTQYF. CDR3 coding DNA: TGTGCCAGCAGCTCCCGACGCACAGATACGCAGTATTTT.

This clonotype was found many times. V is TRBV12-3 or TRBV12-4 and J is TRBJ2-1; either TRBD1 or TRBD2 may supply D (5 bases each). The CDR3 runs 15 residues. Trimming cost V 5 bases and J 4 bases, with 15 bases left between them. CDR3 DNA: TGTGCCAGCAGTACCGGGACCCCGGGGTACAATGAGCAGTTCTTC. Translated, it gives CASSTGTPGYNEQFF.

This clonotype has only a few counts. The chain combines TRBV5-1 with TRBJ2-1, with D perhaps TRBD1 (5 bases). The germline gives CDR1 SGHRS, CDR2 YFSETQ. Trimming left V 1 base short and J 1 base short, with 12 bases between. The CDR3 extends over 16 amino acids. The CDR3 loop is CASSLSGQRSYNEQFF. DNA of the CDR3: TGCGCCAGCAGCTTGTCTGGACAACGGTCCTACAATGAGCAGTTCTTC.

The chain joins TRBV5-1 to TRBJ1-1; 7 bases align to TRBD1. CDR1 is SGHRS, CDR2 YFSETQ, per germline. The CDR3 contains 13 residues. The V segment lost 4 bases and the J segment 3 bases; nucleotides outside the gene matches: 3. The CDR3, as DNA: TGCGCCAGCAGCGAGACAGGGTACACTGAAGCTTTCTTT. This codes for CASSETGYTEAFF. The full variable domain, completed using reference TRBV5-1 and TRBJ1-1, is KAGVTQTPRYLIKTRGQQVTLSCSPISGHRSVSWYQQTPGQGLQFLFEYFSETQRNKGNFPGRFSGRQFSNSRSEMNVSTLELGDSALYLCASSETGYTEAFFGQGTRLTVV.

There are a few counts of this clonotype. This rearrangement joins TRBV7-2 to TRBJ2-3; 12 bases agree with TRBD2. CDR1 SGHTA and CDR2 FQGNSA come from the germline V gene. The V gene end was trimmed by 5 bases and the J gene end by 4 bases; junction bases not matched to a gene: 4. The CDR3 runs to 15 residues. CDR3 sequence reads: CASSPSGRAADTQYF. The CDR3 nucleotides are TGTGCCAGCAGCCCTAGCGGGAGGGCCGCAGATACGCAGTATTTT. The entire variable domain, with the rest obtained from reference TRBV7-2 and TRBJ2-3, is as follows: GAGVSQSPSNKVTEKGKDVELRCDPISGHTALYWYRQSLGQGLEFLIYFQGNSAPDKSGLPSDRFSAERTGGSVSTLTIQRTQQEDSAVYLCASSPSGRAADTQYFGPGTRLTVL.

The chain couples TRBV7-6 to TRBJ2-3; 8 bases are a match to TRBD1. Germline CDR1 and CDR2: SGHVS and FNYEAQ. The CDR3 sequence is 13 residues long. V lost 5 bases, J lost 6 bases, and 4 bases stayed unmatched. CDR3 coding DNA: TGTGCCAGCAGCATCCGGGACAGGGATACGCAGTATTTT. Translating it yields CASSIRDRDTQYF.

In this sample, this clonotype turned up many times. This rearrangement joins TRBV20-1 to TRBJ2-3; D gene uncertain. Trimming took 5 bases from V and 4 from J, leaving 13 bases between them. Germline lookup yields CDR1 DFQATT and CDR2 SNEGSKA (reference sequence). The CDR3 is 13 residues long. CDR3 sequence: CSALYMGADTQYF. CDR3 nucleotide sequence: TGCAGTGCTCTCTATATGGGCGCAGATACGCAGTATTTT.

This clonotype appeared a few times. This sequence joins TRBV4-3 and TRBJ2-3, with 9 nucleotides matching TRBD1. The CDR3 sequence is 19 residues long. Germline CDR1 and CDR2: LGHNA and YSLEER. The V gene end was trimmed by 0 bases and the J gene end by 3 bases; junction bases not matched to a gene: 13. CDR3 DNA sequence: TGCGCCAGCAGCCAAGATTCGTCCGGGACAGGGATTTTTACAGATACGCAGTATTTT. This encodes CASSQDSSGTGIFTDTQYF.

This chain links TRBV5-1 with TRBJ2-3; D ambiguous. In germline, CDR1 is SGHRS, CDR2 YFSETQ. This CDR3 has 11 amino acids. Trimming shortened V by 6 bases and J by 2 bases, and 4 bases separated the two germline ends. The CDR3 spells CASTLTDTQYF. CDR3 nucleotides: TGCGCCAGCACCCTCACAGATACGCAGTATTTT.

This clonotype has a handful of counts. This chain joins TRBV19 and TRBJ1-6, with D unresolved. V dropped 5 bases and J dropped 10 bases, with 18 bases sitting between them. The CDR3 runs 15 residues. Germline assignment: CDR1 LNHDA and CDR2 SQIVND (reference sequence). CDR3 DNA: TGTGCCAGTAGTCCCCAGGCCACCCGTGGGTCACCCCTCCACTTT. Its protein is CASSPQATRGSPLHF.

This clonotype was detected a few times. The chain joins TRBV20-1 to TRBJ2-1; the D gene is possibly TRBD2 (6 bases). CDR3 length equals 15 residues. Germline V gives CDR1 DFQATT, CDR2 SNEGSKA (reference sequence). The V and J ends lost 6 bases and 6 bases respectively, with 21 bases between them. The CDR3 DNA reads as TGCAGTGCCTTAGAAGGTATCGCGGGACCCAATGAGCAGTTCTTC. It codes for CSALEGIAGPNEQFF.

The DNA for the CDR3 is TGCGCCAGCAGCCTAAGACTAGCGGGAGGGATGGGAGAGACCCAGTACTTC. This sequence encodes CASSLRLAGGMGETQYF. This chain connects TRBV4-3 to TRBJ2-5; 14 bases align to TRBD2. V was clipped by 4 bases and J by 4 bases; unmatched bases: 8. The CDR3 contains 17 residues. The germline V gene encodes CDR1 LGHNA and CDR2 YSLEER.

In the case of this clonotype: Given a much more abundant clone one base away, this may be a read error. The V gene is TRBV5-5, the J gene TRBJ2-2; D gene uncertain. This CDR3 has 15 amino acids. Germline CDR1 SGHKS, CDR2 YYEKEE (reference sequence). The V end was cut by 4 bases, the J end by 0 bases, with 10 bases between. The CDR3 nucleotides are TGTGCCAGCAGCCTAATTTTCCCGAACACCGGGGAGCTGTTTTTT. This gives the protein CASSLIFPNTGELFF.

In DNA, the CDR3 is TGTGCCAGCAGTCGGGACTTCAGGGTGTCTGAAGCTTTCTTT. Translated, it gives CASSRDFRVSEAFF. The V gene is TRBV12-3 or TRBV12-4, the J gene TRBJ1-1; D is possibly TRBD1 (5 bases). Deletions cut 5 bases from V and 6 bases from J, with 16 bases between. The CDR3 loop spans 14 amino acids.

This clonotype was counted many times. The CDR3 region is CASSEGQTNTGELFF. In DNA, the CDR3 is TGTGCCAGCAGTGAGGGACAGACGAACACCGGGGAGCTGTTTTTT. The chain joins TRBV28 to TRBJ2-2; TRBD1 aligns across 7 bases. The CDR3 is made up of 15 amino acids. From germline, CDR1 is MDHEN and CDR2 SYDVKM. The junction had 3 bases not matched to a gene; V was cut back by 5 bases and J by 0 bases. The complete variable domain, with remaining parts taken from reference TRBV28 and TRBJ2-2, reads DVKVTQSSRYLVKRTGEKVFLECVQDMDHENMFWYRQDPGLGLRLIYFSYDVKMKEKGDIPEGYSVSREKKERFSLILESASTNQTSMYLCASSEGQTNTGELFFGEGSRLTVL.

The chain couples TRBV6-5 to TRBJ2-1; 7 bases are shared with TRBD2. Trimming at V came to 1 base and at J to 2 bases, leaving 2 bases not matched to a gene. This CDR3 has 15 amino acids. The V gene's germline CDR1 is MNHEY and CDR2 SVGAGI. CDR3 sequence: CASSYLGTTYNEQFF. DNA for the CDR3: TGTGCCAGCAGTTACTTGGGGACTACCTACAATGAGCAGTTCTTC.

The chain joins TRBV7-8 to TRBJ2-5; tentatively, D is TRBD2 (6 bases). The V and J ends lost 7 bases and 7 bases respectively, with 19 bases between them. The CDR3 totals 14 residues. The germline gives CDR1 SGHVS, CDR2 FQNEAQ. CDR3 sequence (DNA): TGTGCCAGCACGTACAAAGGAGGGCCTCGGACCCAGTACTTC. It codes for CASTYKGGPRTQYF.

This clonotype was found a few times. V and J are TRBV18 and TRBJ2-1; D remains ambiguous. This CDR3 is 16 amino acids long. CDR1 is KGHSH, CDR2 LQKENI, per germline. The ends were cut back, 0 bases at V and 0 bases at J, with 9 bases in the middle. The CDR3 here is CASSPPVSGSYNEQFF. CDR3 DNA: TGTGCCAGCTCACCACCGGTCAGTGGCTCCTACAATGAGCAGTTCTTC.

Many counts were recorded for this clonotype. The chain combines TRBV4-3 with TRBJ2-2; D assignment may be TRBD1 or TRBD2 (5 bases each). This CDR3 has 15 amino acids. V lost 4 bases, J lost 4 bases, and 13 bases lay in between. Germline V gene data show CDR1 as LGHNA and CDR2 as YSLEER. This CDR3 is CASSPHWGSTGELFF. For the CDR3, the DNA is TGCGCCAGCAGCCCCCATTGGGGGAGCACCGGGGAGCTGTTTTTT.

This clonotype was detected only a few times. This CDR3 reads CASSIGGVSQPQHF. CDR3 bases: TGTGCCAGTAGTATAGGGGGGGTTAGTCAGCCCCAGCATTTT. The chain carries TRBV19 and TRBJ1-5, with D possibly being TRBD1 (5 bases). The germline gives CDR1 LNHDA, CDR2 SQIVND (reference sequence). This CDR3 comprises 14 residues. The V gene lost 1 base and the J gene lost 6 bases, with 10 bases spanning the gap.

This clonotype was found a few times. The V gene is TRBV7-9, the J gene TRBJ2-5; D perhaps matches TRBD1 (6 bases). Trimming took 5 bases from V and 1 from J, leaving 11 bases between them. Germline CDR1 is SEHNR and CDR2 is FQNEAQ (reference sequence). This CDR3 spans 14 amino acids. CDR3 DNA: TGTGCCAGCAGCCAAGGGACATTCCAAGAGACCCAGTACTTC. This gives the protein CASSQGTFQETQYF.

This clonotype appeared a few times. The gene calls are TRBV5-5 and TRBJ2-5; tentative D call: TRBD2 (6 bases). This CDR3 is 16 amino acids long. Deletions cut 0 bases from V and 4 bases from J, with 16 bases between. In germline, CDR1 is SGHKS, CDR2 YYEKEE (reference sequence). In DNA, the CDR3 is TGTGCCAGCAGCTTGGTTCTCGACGGGAGAGGAGAGACCCAGTACTTC. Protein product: CASSLVLDGRGETQYF.

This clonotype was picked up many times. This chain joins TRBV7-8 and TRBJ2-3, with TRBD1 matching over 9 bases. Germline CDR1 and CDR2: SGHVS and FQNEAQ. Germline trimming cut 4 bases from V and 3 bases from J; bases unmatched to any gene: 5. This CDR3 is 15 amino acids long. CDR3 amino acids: CASSYRDRETDTQYF. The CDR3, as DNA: TGTGCCAGCAGCTACCGGGACAGGGAGACAGATACGCAGTATTTT.

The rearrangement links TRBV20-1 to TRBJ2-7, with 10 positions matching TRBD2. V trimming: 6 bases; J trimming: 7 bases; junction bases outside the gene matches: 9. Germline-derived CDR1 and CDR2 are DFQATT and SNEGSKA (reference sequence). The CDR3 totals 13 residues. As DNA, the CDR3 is TGCAGTGCGCCCGGGACTAGCGTTGGAGAGCAGTACTTC. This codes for CSAPGTSVGEQYF.

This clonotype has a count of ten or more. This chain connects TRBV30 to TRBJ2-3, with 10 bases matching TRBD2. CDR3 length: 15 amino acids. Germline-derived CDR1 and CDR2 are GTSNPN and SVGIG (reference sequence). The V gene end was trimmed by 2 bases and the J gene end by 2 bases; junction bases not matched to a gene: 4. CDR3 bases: TGTGCCTGGAGTACAGCGGGAGGGATCACAGATACGCAGTATTTT. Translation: CAWSTAGGITDTQYF.

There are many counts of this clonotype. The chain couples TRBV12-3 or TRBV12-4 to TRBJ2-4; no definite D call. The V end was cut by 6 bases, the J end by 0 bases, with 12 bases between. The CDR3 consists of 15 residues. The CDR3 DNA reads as TGTGCCAGCAGCCCCCCAGGTATAGCCAAAAACATTCAGTACTTC. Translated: CASSPPGIAKNIQYF.

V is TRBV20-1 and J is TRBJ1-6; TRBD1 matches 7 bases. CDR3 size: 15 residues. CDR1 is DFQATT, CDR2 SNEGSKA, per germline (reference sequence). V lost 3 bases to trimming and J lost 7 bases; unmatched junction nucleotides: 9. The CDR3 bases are TGCAGTGCTAGCAGCAGGAACAGGGGAAATTCACCCCTCCACTTT. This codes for CSASSRNRGNSPLHF.

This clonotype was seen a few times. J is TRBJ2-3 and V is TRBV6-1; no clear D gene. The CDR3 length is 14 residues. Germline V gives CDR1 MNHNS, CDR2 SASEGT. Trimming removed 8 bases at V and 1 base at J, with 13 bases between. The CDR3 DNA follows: TGTGCCAGCGGCAGATGGGCGGGCACAGATACGCAGTATTTT. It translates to CASGRWAGTDTQYF.